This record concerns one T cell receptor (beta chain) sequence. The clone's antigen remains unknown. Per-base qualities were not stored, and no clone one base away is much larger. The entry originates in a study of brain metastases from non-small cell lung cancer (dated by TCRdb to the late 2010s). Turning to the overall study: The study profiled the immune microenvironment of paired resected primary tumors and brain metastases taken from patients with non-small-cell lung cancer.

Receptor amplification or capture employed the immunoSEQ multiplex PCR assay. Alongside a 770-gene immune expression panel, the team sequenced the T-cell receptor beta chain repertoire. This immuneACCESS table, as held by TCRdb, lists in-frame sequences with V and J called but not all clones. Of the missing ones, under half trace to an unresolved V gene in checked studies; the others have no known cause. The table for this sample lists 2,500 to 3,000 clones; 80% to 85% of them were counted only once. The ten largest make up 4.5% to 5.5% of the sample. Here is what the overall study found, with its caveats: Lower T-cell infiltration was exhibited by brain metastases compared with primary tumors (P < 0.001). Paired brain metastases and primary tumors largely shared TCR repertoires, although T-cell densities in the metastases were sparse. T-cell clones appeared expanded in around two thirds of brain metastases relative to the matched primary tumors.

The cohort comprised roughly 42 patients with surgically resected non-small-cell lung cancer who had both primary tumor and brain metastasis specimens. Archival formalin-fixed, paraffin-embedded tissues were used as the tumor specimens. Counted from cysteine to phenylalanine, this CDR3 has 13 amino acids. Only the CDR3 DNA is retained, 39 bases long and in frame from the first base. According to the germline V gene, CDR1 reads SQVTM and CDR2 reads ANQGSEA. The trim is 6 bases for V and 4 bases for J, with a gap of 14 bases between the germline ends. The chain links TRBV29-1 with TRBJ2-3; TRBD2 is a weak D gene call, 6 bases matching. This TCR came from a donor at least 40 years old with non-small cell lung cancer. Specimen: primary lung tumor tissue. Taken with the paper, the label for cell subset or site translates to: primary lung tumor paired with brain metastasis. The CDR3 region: CSVRLVSADTQYF. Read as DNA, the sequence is TGCAGCGTGCGACTAGTTAGTGCAGATACGCAGTATTTT.